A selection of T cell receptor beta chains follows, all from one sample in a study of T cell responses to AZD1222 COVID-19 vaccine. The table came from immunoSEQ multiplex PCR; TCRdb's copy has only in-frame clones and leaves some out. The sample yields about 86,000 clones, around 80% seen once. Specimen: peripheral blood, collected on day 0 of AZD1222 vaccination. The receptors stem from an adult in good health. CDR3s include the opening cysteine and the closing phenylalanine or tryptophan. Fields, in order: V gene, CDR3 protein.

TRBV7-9	CASSTRQGGLFF
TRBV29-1	CSVGTASSYEQYF
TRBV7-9	CASSLQGNTREETQYF
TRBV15	CATSQGMNSPLHF
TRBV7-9	CASSHNPGLAGRTYNEQFF
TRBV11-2	CASSLGGQQETQYF
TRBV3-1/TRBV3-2	CASSQEKGGGEKLFF
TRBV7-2	CASSFQAGGGETQYF
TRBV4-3	CASSQDVLAGGSYEQYF
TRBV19	CASSTQQGWGNQPQHF
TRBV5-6	CASTLGRTDTQYF
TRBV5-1	CASSLLAGSNNEQFF
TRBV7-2	CASSQGSWSADTQYF
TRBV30	CAWSVKMGLDQPQHF
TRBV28	CATRGDNSYEQYF
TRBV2	CASSDPTGAFNTEAFF
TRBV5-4	CASSLRLAGGSYEQYF
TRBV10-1	CASSAFSVAGGNQPQHF
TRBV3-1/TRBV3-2	CASSQGRDASGYTF
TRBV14	CASSKREDTDTQYF
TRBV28	CASSPSGTGDNQPQHF
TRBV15	CATSREHYYEQYF
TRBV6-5	CASCSQFSLTYEQYF
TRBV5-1	CASSLAPGAGANVLTF
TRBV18	CASSPEHYSNQPQHF
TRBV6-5	CASSQFEGRNEQFF
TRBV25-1	CASSPTGDTEAFF
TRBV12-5	CASGNTGPLSKNIQYF
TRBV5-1	CASSLAPPGQGTYEQYF
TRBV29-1	CSVTGEPTNEKLFF
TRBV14	CASSLSNRGTNEKLFF
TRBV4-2	CASSFDSGESYNEQFF
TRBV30	CAFLGGGASPLHF
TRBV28	CASSLVGHTQYF
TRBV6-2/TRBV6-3	CASSSRLDNEQFF
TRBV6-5	CASSYGFMGGRSEAFF
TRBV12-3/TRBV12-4	CASRLAGYEQYF
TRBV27	CASMETGPRETQYF
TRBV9	CASSVGLAGGPGEQYF
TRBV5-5	CASSLLQSTNYGYTF
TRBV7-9	CASSVGEETQYF
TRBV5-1	CASSRDSPYNEQFF
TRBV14	CASSRGSSSEAFF
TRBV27	CASSPNLGLHSYNSPLHF
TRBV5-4	CASSRDRASSYEQYF
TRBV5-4	CASSGVSEAFF